The T cell receptor beta chain described here comes from a study of blood T cell repertoires in COVID-19. The overall study: Researchers got acute and convalescent COVID-19 samples from the United States, Italy and Spain. Nucleic acid was either cDNA or gDNA, and it came from T cells, B-cell-depleted T cells, or PBMCs.

CDR3 length equals 15 residues. Germline V gene sequence: CDR1 LNHDA, CDR2 SQIVND (reference sequence). Trimming cost V 6 bases and J 5 bases; bases outside gene matches: 7. Using immunoSEQ multiplex PCR, the repertoire was profiled, and TCRdb retains in-frame clones only, with some absent. The sample includes over 150,000 clones, about 79% seen only once; the top ten take about 25%. This sequence joins TRBV19 and TRBJ2-2, with 9 bases identical to TRBD1. The TCR sequence derives from a woman between 65 and 79 years old with acute or convalescent COVID-19. Sequenced: peripheral blood. CDR3 residues: CASSAQGAFTGELFF. The CDR3 bases are TGTGCCAGTAGCGCACAGGGGGCCTTTACCGGGGAGCTGTTTTTT.